This T cell receptor (beta chain) was obtained from a study of blood T cell repertoires in COVID-19. Study summary: T cells, B-cell-depleted T cells, or PBMCs supplied cDNA or gDNA.

The germline V gene has CDR1 SEHNR and CDR2 FQNEAQ (reference sequence). There are 15 residues in the CDR3. Trimming removed 4 bases from V and 7 bases from J; junction bases left unmatched: 7. Living in about two dozen US areas, the participants were between roughly 18 and 95 years of age. Participants reported their clinical history, and cohort assignment relied on those reports. Sequenced by immunoSEQ multiplex PCR; TCRdb stores in-frame clones only, minus some. The repertoire holds a few hundred thousand clones, with about four fifths as singletons. This clone was seen once. The sample was PBMCs or T cells enriched from blood (not recorded which). The V call is TRBV7-9, the J call TRBJ1-4; 9 positions agree with TRBD1. This receptor was obtained from a middle-aged man who had recovered from COVID-19. CDR3 in amino acids: CASSSQTGGGEKLFF. The CDR3 DNA reads as TGTGCCAGCAGCTCCCAGACAGGGGGGGGTGAAAAACTGTTTTTT.